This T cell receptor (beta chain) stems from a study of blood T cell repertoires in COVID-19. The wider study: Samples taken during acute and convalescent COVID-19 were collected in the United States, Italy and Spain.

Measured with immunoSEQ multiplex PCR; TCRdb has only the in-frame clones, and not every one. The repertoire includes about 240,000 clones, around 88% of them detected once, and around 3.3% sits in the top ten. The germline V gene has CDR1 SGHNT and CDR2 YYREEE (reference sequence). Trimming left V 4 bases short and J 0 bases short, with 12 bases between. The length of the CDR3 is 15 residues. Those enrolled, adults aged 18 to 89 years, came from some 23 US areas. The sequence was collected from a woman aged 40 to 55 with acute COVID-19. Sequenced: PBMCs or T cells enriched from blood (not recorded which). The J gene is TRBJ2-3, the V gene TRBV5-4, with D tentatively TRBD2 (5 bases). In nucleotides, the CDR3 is TGTGCCAGCAGCATAACTAGATCTAGCACAGATACGCAGTATTTT. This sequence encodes CASSITRSSTDTQYF.